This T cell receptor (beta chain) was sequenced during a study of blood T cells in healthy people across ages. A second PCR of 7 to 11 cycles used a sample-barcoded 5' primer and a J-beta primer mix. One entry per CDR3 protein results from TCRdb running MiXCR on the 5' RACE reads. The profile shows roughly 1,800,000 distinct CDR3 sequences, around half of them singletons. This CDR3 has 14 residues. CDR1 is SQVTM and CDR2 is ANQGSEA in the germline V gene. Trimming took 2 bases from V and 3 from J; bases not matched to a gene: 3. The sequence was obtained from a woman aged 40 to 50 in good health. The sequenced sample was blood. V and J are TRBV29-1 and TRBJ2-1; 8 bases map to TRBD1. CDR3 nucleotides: TGCAGCGTTGAACCAGGGACAGGCTACAATGAGCAGTTCTTC. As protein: CSVEPGTGYNEQFF.